This TCR beta chain was recovered during a study of early T cells in non-severe SARS-CoV-2 infection. Study details: Unsorted whole-blood RNA was sequenced in bulk, leaving chains unpaired.

Study-wide results and caveats: A preference for anti-spike CD8 responses marked VDJdb matching, which missed private and CD4 specificities.

For this clonotype: No antigen is known for it.

Attachment of unique molecular identifiers was made to individual cDNA molecules. TCRdb re-called the 5' RACE reads through MiXCR, storing one row per CDR3 protein. Altogether about 35,000 distinct CDR3 sequences are present, around 5.7% being singletons, with the ten largest covering roughly 4.8%. Germline trimming cut 2 bases from V and 3 bases from J; bases unmatched to any gene: 0. CDR3 length equals 14 residues. Germline lookup yields CDR1 MRHNA and CDR2 SNTAGT. The J gene is TRBJ2-2, the V gene TRBV6-4, with 7 bases matching TRBD2. The clonotype originates from an adult who was a healthcare worker with PCR-confirmed SARS-CoV-2 infection or an uninfected control (not recorded which). The specimen was whole blood. The CDR3 nucleotides read TGTGCCAGCAGTGACGGGAGGGACACCGGGGAGCTGTTTTTT. Protein product: CASSDGRDTGELFF.